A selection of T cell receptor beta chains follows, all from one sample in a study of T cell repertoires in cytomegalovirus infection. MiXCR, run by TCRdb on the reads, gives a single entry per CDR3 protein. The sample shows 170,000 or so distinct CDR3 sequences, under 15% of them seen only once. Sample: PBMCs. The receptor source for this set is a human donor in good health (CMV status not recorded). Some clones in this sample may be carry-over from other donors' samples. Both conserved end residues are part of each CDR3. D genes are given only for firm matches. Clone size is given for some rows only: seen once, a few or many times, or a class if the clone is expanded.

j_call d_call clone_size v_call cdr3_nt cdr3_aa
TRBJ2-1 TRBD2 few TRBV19 TGTGCCAGTAGTGCTCCCGGGACTAGCGGGAGGACTCATGAGCAGTTCTTC CASSAPGTSGRTHEQFF
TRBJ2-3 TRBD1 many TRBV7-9 TGTGCCAGCAGCTTTTATGAGGGGGCCACAGATACGCAGTATTTT CASSFYEGATDTQYF
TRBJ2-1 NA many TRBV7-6 TGTGCCAGCAGCTTAGCCCCAGCAGGGATCCATGAGCAGTTCTTC CASSLAPAGIHEQFF
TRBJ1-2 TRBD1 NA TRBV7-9 TGTGCCAGCAGCATTCGGACAGGGAGGCATGGCTACACCTTC CASSIRTGRHGYTF
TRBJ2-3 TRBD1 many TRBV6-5 TGTGCCAGCAGTTACTCCGGGACAGGGAGCACAGATACGCAGTATTTT CASSYSGTGSTDTQYF
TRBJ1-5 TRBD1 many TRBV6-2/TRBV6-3 TGTGCCAGCAGTTACCCCGCAGGAGGGGGCAGCAATCAGCCCCAGCATTTT CASSYPAGGGSNQPQHF
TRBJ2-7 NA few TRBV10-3 TGTGCCATCAGTGAGAGGGGCTCCAGCTCCTACGAGCAGTACTTC CAISERGSSSYEQYF
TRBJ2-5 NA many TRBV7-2 TGTGCCAGCAGCTTAGAAGTGCGGGAGACCCAGTACTTC CASSLEVRETQYF
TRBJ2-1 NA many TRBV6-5 TGTGCCAGCAGTTTCGGGACTCGAAACAATGAGCAGTTCTTC CASSFGTRNNEQFF
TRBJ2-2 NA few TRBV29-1 TGCAGCGTTGAATGGATTGGCGTAGGAGGGGAGCTGTTTTTT CSVEWIGVGGELFF
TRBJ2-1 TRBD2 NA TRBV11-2 TGTGCCAGCGGGAGTACCGGGGGGAAATCCTACAATGAGCAGTTCTTC CASGSTGGKSYNEQFF
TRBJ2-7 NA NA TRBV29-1 TGCAGCGTTACACGACCGGGGGAGCAGTACTTC CSVTRPGEQYF
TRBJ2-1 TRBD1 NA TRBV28 TGTGCCAGCAGCCGGACAGGGTCTTACAATGAGCAGTTCTTC CASSRTGSYNEQFF
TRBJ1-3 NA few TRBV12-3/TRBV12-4 TGTGCCAGCACCTTCTCTGGAAACACCATATATTTT CASTFSGNTIYF
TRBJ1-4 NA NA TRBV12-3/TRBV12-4 TGTGCCAGCAGTTTAGCCATAGGGGGGGGTGAAAAACTGTTTTTT CASSLAIGGGEKLFF
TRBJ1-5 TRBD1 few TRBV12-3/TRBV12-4 TGTGCCAGCAGTTTGGACAGGGAGGATCAGCCCCAGCATTTT CASSLDREDQPQHF
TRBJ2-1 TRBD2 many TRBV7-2 TGTGCCAGCAGCTTAGCGAGCGGGAACTCCTACAATGAGCAGTTCTTC CASSLASGNSYNEQFF
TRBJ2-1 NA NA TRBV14 TGTGCCAGCAGCCAAGATACTCGGGGATTCGCCTACAATGAGCAGTTCTTC CASSQDTRGFAYNEQFF
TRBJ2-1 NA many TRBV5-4 TGTGCCAGCAGCGCTCAGGGTCAGCGCTACAATGAGCAGTTCTTC CASSAQGQRYNEQFF
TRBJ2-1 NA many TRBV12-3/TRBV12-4 TGTGCCAGCATCCGGGACAACTCCTACAATGAGCAGTTCTTC CASIRDNSYNEQFF
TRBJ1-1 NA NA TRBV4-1 TGCGCCAGCAGCGATAACATTGGGGTGACAACTGAAGCTTTCTTT CASSDNIGVTTEAFF
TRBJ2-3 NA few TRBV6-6 TGTGCCAGCAGTTACTCTTACTGGGATACGCAGTATTTT CASSYSYWDTQYF
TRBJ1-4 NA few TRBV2 TGTGCCAGCCGCTCAGGGGAAGTGAGTGAAAAACTGTTTTTT CASRSGEVSEKLFF
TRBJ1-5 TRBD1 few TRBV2 TGTGCCAGCAGACGACAGGGGAGCAATCAGCCCCAGCATTTT CASRRQGSNQPQHF
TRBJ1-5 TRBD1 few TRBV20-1 TGCAGTGCTAGAGATGTGTCAGGGGGCCTTAGCAATCAGCCCCAGCATTTT CSARDVSGGLSNQPQHF
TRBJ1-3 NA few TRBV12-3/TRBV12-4 TGTGCCAGCAGTTTAGGGCAATTCTCTGGAAACACCATATATTTT CASSLGQFSGNTIYF
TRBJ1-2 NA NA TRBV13 TGTGCCAGCAGCTTTGAGGAATATGGCTACACCTTC CASSFEEYGYTF
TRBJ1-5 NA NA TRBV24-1 TGTGCCACTCAGGACAGCCCCAATCAGCCCCAGCATTTT CATQDSPNQPQHF
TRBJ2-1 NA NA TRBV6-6 TGTGCCAGCAGTTACTCACTCCTAGGCAATGAGCAGTTCTTC CASSYSLLGNEQFF
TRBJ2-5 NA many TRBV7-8 TGTGCCAGCAGCTCGCCAGGGGGCGGGGGCCAGGAGACCCAGTACTTC CASSSPGGGGQETQYF
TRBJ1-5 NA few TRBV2 TGTGCCAGCAGTGAAGCTGGCGGGCCCCAGCATTTT CASSEAGGPQHF
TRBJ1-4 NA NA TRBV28 TGTGCCAGCAGCCTATCGCCCCCCGGGACTATGTTTTTT CASSLSPPGTMFF
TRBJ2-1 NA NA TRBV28 TGTGCCAGCAGGATTGGGGGGGCTGGCCTATATTATGAGCAGTTCTTC CASRIGGAGLYYEQFF
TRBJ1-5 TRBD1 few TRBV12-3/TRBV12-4 TGTGCCAGCAGTTCCCAGGACAGGGGCGACAATCAGCCCCAGCATTTT CASSSQDRGDNQPQHF
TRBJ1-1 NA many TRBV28 TGTGCCAGCAGAAGCATAGCCACTGAAGCTTTCTTT CASRSIATEAFF
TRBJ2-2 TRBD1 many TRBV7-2 TGTGCCAGCAGCGCGACCGGGACAGGGTGGGGCGGGGAGCTGTTTTTT CASSATGTGWGGELFF
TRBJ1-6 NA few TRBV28 TGTGCCAGCAGGGGATTAGAGGGCTCCTATAATTCACCCCTCCACTTT CASRGLEGSYNSPLHF
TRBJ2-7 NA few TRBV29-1 TGCAGCGTTGCGCGGGAAGGGGCCACCTACGAGCAGTACTTC CSVAREGATYEQYF
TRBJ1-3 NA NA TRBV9 TGTGCCAGCAGCCCAGGCGGGGTCCCGGGAAACACCATATATTTT CASSPGGVPGNTIYF
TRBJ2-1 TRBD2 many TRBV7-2 TGTGCCAGCAGCCTTCTAGCGGGGGATAACAATGAGCAGTTCTTC CASSLLAGDNNEQFF